Listed below are T cell receptor beta chains from one sample, sequenced in a study of cytomegalovirus exposure and HLA in healthy donors. Some clones are missing from TCRdb's copy, which holds only in-frame ones; the method was immunoSEQ multiplex PCR. The sample lists hundreds of thousands of clones; roughly 80% were seen once. The specimen sequenced was PBMCs. The receptors originated from a man younger than 45 in good health and CMV-seronegative. Each CDR3 is given with its conserved first and last residue. The D gene is left open where the match is weak. Clone size, where shown, is once, few, many, or a class for clones that have expanded.

clone size,D gene,V gene,J gene,CDR3 protein,CDR3 DNA
NA,NA,TRBV6-5,TRBJ2-7,CASSYSSAYEQYF,TGTGCCAGCAGTTACTCGTCCGCCTACGAGCAGTACTTC
NA,NA,TRBV5-1,TRBJ2-7,CASSLLTGSRPYEQYF,TGCGCCAGCAGCTTGTTGACAGGTTCCCGACCCTACGAGCAGTACTTC
NA,NA,TRBV25-1,TRBJ1-1,CASSAPGGTEAFF,TGTGCCAGCAGCGCACCGGGGGGCACTGAAGCTTTCTTT
NA,NA,TRBV5-1,TRBJ2-2,CASSLTGASINTGELFF,TGCGCCAGCAGCTTGACAGGCGCTTCCATTAACACCGGGGAGCTGTTTTTT
NA,TRBD2,TRBV4-2,TRBJ2-5,CASSPLAGGGQETQYF,TGTGCCAGCAGCCCCCTAGCGGGGGGAGGTCAAGAGACCCAGTACTTC
NA,TRBD1,TRBV5-4,TRBJ1-2,CASSGQGFYGYTF,TGTGCCAGCAGTGGACAGGGATTCTATGGCTACACCTTC
NA,NA,TRBV2,TRBJ2-5,CASSESVARGQETQYF,TGTGCCAGCAGTGAAAGTGTAGCGAGGGGGCAAGAGACCCAGTACTTC
NA,NA,TRBV27,TRBJ2-3,CASSPGVSGSTDTQYF,TGTGCCAGCAGTCCCGGGGTATCGGGAAGCACAGATACGCAGTATTTT
NA,TRBD1,TRBV14,TRBJ1-2,CASSHSGIQGDYGYTF,TGTGCCAGCAGCCACAGCGGTATACAGGGGGACTATGGCTACACCTTC
NA,NA,TRBV18,TRBJ1-3,CASSPLGTTGDSGNTIYF,TGTGCCAGCTCACCCTTAGGTACAACAGGAGACTCTGGAAACACCATATATTTT
once,TRBD2,TRBV4-3,TRBJ2-5,CASSPQTGTSGGAGETQYF,TGCGCCAGCAGCCCTCAAACGGGGACTAGCGGGGGGGCCGGGGAGACCCAGTACTTC
NA,NA,TRBV7-9,TRBJ2-1,CASSLQANEQFF,TGTGCCAGCAGCCTCCAAGCCAATGAGCAGTTCTTC
NA,TRBD1,TRBV15,TRBJ1-4,CATSGGDRVDEKLFF,TGTGCCACCAGCGGGGGGGACAGGGTCGACGAAAAACTGTTTTTT
NA,NA,TRBV7-3,TRBJ2-3,CASSLTGGAGDTQYF,TGTGCCAGCAGCTTAACTGGCGGGGCGGGGGATACGCAGTATTTT
few,TRBD1,TRBV5-8,TRBJ2-1,CASSLGTGINEQFF,TGTGCCAGCAGCTTGGGGACAGGGATCAATGAGCAGTTCTTC
NA,NA,TRBV4-1,TRBJ2-5,CASSQVNRGWETQYF,TGCGCCAGCAGCCAGGTCAACCGGGGGTGGGAGACCCAGTACTTC
NA,TRBD2,TRBV9,TRBJ2-5,CASSSTSGGAAETQYF,TGTGCCAGCAGCTCGACTAGCGGGGGGGCCGCGGAGACCCAGTACTTC
NA,TRBD1,TRBV28,TRBJ1-4,CASGSTGAEEKLFF,TGTGCCAGCGGGTCCACAGGGGCCGAAGAAAAACTGTTTTTT
NA,TRBD2,TRBV11-2,TRBJ2-7,CASSFTPGGSRQYF,TGTGCCAGCAGCTTCACCCCGGGGGGGAGTCGGCAGTACTTC
few,TRBD2,TRBV7-9,TRBJ2-1,CASSPGLAGGGDEQFF,TGTGCCAGCAGTCCCGGACTAGCGGGGGGTGGGGATGAGCAGTTCTTC
NA,TRBD2,TRBV4-1,TRBJ2-5,CASSQVMSLAGVQETQYF,TGCGCCAGCAGCCAAGTGATGTCTCTAGCGGGGGTACAAGAGACCCAGTACTTC
NA,NA,TRBV11-1,TRBJ1-3,CASSQGQLSGNTIYF,TGTGCCAGCAGCCAGGGACAACTCTCTGGAAACACCATATATTTT
NA,TRBD2,TRBV18,TRBJ2-3,CASSPAGADTQYF,TGTGCCAGCTCACCAGCGGGAGCAGATACGCAGTATTTT
NA,NA,TRBV7-3,TRBJ2-2,CASSLHGVAGTGELFF,TGTGCCAGCAGCTTACATGGAGTAGCCGGCACCGGGGAGCTGTTTTTT
NA,NA,TRBV28,TRBJ1-1,CASSSFWGGLPEAFF,TGTGCCAGCAGTAGTTTTTGGGGAGGCCTACCTGAAGCTTTCTTT
once,TRBD2,TRBV4-2,TRBJ2-2,CASSRPAGFSTGELFF,TGTGCCAGCAGCCGCCCAGCGGGGTTTAGCACCGGGGAGCTGTTTTTT
NA,NA,TRBV5-1,TRBJ2-5,CASSYYPEGGGPQETQYF,TGCGCCAGCAGCTACTATCCGGAGGGGGGGGGACCCCAAGAGACCCAGTACTTC